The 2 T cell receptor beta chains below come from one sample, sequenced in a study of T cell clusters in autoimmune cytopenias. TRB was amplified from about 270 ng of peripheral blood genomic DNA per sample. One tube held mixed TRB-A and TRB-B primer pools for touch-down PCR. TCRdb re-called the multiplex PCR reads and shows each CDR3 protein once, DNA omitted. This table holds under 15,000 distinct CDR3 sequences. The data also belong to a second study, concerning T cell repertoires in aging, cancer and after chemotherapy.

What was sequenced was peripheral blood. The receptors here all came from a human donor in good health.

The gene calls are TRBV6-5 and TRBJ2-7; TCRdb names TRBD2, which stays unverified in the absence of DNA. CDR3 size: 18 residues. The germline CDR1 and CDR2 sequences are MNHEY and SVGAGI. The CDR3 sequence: CASSYSMAQRGLQDEQYF.

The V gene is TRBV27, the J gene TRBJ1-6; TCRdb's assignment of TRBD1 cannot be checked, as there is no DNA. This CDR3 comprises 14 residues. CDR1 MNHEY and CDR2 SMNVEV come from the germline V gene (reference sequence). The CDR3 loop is CASSFGQENSPLHF.